The TCR beta chain under discussion was sequenced for a study of PD-L1 blockade in urothelial cancer (TCRdb year 2017). Background for the entire study: Every patient began therapy in 2014 and was given atezolizumab 1,200 mg intravenously every 3 weeks. An ECOG performance status of 0 or 1 was recorded for the patients, and 0 to 3 prior chemotherapy regimens had been received by the patients. Whole exome sequencing and RNA sequencing of pretreatment tumors were performed alongside TCR sequencing in the same patients. About 90% of the roughly 29 patients were identified as males with urothelial cancer of bladder origin, and a prior smoking history was reported by 18 of 29 patients. Durable clinical benefit was achieved by nine patients and was not achieved by 20 patients. Pretreatment blood TCR-seq was available for under 35 patients, at least one posttreatment blood collection was obtained for around 25 patients, and tumor TCR-seq was available for around 25 patients. An exploratory multi-omic analysis was conducted of the somatic, immune and clinical correlates of response to PD-L1 blockade with atezolizumab in urothelial cancer. Pretreatment tumor samples, along with matched peripheral blood collected serially before and after atezolizumab treatment, underwent TCR sequencing. Blood samples were analyzed at two time points: 3 weeks after treatment start (second dose) and 6 weeks after treatment start. Durable clinical benefit was defined as progression-free survival longer than 6 months, and TCR features were also tested against progression-free and overall survival. A median of roughly 140,000 T cells and tens of thousands of unique TCRs was obtained from blood samples, and a median clonality of approximately 0.077 was observed.

From the cysteine up to the phenylalanine, the CDR3 has a length of 15 residues. The read is trimmed to its CDR3 DNA, 45 bases read in frame from base 1. Compared with germline, V lacks 5 bases and J lacks 4 bases; bases without a gene match: 9. CDR1 and CDR2 were assigned from the germline V gene as MNHEY and SVGAGI. Findings and caveats that apply to the study as a whole: At 3 weeks after the start of treatment, tumor-associated TCR clones in peripheral blood had expanded more in patients with durable benefit (n of about 21, p = 0.022). A pretreatment peripheral blood TCR clonality below the median was linked to improved progression-free and overall survival. Small sample size (n ≈ 29) and many exploratory analyses mean the results are intended to be hypothesis-generating.

Details on this clone: The antigen it recognizes is unknown. Base qualities are not recorded, but no much larger clone differs from it by a single base.

To estimate absolute template abundance from read counts, synthetic TCR analog templates were spiked into each PCR. Using the immunoSEQ assay, TCRbeta CDR3 regions were amplified from genomic DNA with bias-controlled V and J gene primers. Sequencing of rearranged TCRbeta segments was done at approximately 20X coverage. In the authors' own workflow: Sequencing errors were corrected by clustering and CDR3s were annotated against IMGT to assign V, D and J genes. Downstream analyses used only productive TCRbeta rearrangements and left out out-of-frame or stop-codon sequences. To compute clonality, Shannon entropy was normalized by the log of the number of unique productive sequences and then subtracted from one. Clones differing between time points or between blood and tumor were identified by Fisher's exact test with Benjamini-Hochberg correction at adjusted p below 0.01. Drawn from immuneACCESS, this table holds only the in-frame rearrangements with V and J called that TCRdb kept. Clones are partly lost; checked studies trace under half to an unresolved V gene and leave the rest unexplained. V, J and clone size are those of that table, while D and trimming were read from the DNA. The sample table contains approximately 32,000 clones; only one count was recorded for approximately 80% of them. Clones ranked in the top ten supply roughly 6.4% of the sample.

This specimen's time point label, interpreted: pretreatment peripheral blood. A total of roughly 30 patients with locally advanced or metastatic urothelial carcinoma, treated at Memorial Sloan Kettering on a trial protocol, made up the cohort. Peripheral blood mononuclear cells were collected from each patient pretreatment and during treatment, giving between 1 and 8 total time points per patient. The Qiagen DNeasy Blood extraction kit was used to purify genomic DNA from total PBMCs and from tumor samples. Collected pretreatment and during treatment, PBMCs were isolated and stored as previously described.

The sequence is built from TRBV6-5 and TRBJ1-2; TRBD1 aligns with 8 central bases. This specimen was PBMCs, taken around atezolizumab (anti-PD-L1) treatment. The receptor was isolated from a man in his 60s with urothelial cancer. The DNA reads as follows: TGTGCCAGCAGTGGGACAGGAACATCTGTCTATGGCTACACCTTC. Its protein reads: CASSGTGTSVYGYTF.